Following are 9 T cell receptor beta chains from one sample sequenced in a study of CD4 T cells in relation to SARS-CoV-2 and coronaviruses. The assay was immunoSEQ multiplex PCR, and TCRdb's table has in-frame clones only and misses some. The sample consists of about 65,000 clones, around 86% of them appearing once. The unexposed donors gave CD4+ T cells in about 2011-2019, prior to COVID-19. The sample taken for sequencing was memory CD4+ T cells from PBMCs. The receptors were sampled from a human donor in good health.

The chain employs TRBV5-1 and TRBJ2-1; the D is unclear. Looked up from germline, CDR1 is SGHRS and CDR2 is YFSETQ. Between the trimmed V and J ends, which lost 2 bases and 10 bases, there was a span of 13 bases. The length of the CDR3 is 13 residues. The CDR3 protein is CASSLVSVGEQFF. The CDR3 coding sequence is TGCGCCAGCAGCTTAGTCTCGGTCGGGGAGCAGTTCTTC.

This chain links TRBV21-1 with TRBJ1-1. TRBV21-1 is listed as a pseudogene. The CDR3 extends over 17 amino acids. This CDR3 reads CASSKEGPEGLNTEAFF. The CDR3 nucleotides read TGTGCCAGCAGCAAAGAAGGCCCCGAGGGCCTGAACACTGAAGCTTTCTTT.

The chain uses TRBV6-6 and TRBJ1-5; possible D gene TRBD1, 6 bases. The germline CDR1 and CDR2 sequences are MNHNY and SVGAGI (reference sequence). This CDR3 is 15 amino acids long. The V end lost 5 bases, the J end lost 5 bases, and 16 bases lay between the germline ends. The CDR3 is CASSPPLDRDQPQHF. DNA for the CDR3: TGTGCCAGCAGTCCGCCTCTGGACAGAGATCAGCCCCAGCATTTT.

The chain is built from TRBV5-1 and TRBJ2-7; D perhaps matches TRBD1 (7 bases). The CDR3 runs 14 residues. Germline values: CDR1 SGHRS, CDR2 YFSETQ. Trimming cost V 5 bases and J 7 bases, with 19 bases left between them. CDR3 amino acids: CASRRDSSGGEQYF. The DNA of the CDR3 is TGCGCCAGCAGAAGGGACTCCTCAGGGGGGGAGCAGTACTTC.

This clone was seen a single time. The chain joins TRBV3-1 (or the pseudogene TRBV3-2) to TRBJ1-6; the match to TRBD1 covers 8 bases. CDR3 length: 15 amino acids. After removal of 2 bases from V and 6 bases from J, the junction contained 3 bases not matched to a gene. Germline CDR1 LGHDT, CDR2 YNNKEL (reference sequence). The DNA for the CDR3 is TGTGCCAGCAGCCAACGCGACAGGGGTAATTCACCCCTCCACTTT. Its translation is CASSQRDRGNSPLHF.

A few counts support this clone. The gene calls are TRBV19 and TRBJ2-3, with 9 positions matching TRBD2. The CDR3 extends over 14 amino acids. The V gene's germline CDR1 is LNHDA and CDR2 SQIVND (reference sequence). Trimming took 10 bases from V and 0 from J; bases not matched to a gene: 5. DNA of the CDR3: TGTGCCACCGCGCGGGAGGGTAGCACAGATACGCAGTATTTT. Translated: CATAREGSTDTQYF.

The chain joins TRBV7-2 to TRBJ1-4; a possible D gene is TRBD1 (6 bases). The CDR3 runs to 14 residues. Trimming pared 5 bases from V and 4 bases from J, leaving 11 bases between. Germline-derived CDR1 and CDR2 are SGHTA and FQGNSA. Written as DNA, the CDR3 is TGTGCCAGCAGCCGCCAGGGGAGTAATGAAAAACTGTTTTTT. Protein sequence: CASSRQGSNEKLFF.

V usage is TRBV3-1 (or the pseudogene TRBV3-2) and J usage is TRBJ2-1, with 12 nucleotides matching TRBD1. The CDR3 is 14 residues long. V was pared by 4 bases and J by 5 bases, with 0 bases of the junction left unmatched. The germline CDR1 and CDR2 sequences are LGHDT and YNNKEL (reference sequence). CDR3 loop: CASSRDRGHNEQFF. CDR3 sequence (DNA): TGTGCCAGCAGCCGGGACAGGGGGCACAATGAGCAGTTCTTC.

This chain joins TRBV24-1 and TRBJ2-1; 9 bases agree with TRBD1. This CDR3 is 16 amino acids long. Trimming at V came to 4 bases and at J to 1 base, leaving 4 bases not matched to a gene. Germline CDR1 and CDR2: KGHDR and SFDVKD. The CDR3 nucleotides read TGTGCCACCAGTGACCCGGGACAGGGATCCTACAATGAGCAGTTCTTC. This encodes CATSDPGQGSYNEQFF.